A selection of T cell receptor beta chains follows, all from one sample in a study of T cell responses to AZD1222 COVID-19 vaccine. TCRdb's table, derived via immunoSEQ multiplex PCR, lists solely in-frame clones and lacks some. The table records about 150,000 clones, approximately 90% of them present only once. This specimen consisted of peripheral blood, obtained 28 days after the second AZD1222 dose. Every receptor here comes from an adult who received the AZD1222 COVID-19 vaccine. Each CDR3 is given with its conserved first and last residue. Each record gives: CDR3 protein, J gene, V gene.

CDR3 protein: CASSSGTLYNEQFF; J gene: TRBJ2-1; V gene: TRBV14
CDR3 protein: CASSLGTGLFTEAFF; J gene: TRBJ1-1; V gene: TRBV11-2
CDR3 protein: CASSTPTSGRETQYF; J gene: TRBJ2-5; V gene: TRBV19
CDR3 protein: CASSLDRRGQPQHF; J gene: TRBJ1-5; V gene: TRBV11-2
CDR3 protein: CASSLVGGASNSPLHF; J gene: TRBJ1-6; V gene: TRBV7-2
CDR3 protein: CASSFYGEYAYEQYF; J gene: TRBJ2-7; V gene: TRBV28
CDR3 protein: CASSSKSGTNYEQYF; J gene: TRBJ2-7; V gene: TRBV7-9
CDR3 protein: CASSELGTSGRVGEQFF; J gene: TRBJ2-1; V gene: TRBV2
CDR3 protein: CASSFGRSQPQHF; J gene: TRBJ1-5; V gene: TRBV27
CDR3 protein: CASSNSGMAGGSTDTQYF; J gene: TRBJ2-3; V gene: TRBV5-1
CDR3 protein: CASNLGLKETQYF; J gene: TRBJ2-5; V gene: TRBV5-6
CDR3 protein: CASSVPRMNTEAFF; J gene: TRBJ1-1; V gene: TRBV7-2
CDR3 protein: CASSARERGYGYTF; J gene: TRBJ1-2; V gene: TRBV27
CDR3 protein: CASSQTAVNSGANVLTF; J gene: TRBJ2-6; V gene: TRBV4-3
CDR3 protein: CASSQDRQPQHF; J gene: TRBJ1-5; V gene: TRBV3-1/TRBV3-2
CDR3 protein: CASRPTYYNEQFF; J gene: TRBJ2-1; V gene: TRBV5-1
CDR3 protein: CASSQAGGSGANVLTF; J gene: TRBJ2-6; V gene: TRBV4-2
CDR3 protein: CSASTPGNTIYF; J gene: TRBJ1-3; V gene: TRBV20-1
CDR3 protein: CASSVKGLGGEQYF; J gene: TRBJ2-7; V gene: TRBV9
CDR3 protein: CASSYGTSGSQETQYF; J gene: TRBJ2-5; V gene: TRBV6-5
CDR3 protein: CASSQGTASSYEQYF; J gene: TRBJ2-7; V gene: TRBV4-3
CDR3 protein: CASSPGREQYF; J gene: TRBJ2-7; V gene: TRBV2
CDR3 protein: CASSLQDRGLVFF; J gene: TRBJ2-1; V gene: TRBV18
CDR3 protein: CASAPRGRLEEQYF; J gene: TRBJ2-7; V gene: TRBV5-4
CDR3 protein: CASSGPLMNTEAFF; J gene: TRBJ1-1; V gene: TRBV2
CDR3 protein: CASSEARGRNTEAFF; J gene: TRBJ1-1; V gene: TRBV6-1
CDR3 protein: CASSLAGGSREVGQFF; J gene: TRBJ2-1; V gene: TRBV7-8
CDR3 protein: CASSVGTMDSPLHF; J gene: TRBJ1-6; V gene: TRBV7-6
CDR3 protein: CATLETGTTNEKLFF; J gene: TRBJ1-4; V gene: TRBV6-6
CDR3 protein: CAIRKQGTSGNTDTQYF; J gene: TRBJ2-3; V gene: TRBV10-3
CDR3 protein: CASSGRRLSSGNTIYF; J gene: TRBJ1-3; V gene: TRBV19
CDR3 protein: CASSPGTGGYEQYF; J gene: TRBJ2-7; V gene: TRBV3-1/TRBV3-2
CDR3 protein: CASSLDSNYGYTF; J gene: TRBJ1-2; V gene: TRBV28
CDR3 protein: CASSSRLAGTHEQYF; J gene: TRBJ2-7; V gene: TRBV7-9
CDR3 protein: CAIQPSGTDTQYF; J gene: TRBJ2-3; V gene: TRBV10-3
CDR3 protein: CASRTGTGNGYTF; J gene: TRBJ1-2; V gene: TRBV12-3/TRBV12-4
CDR3 protein: CASSFPQGVEAFF; J gene: TRBJ1-1; V gene: TRBV5-4
CDR3 protein: CASSLEGLAEQFF; J gene: TRBJ2-1; V gene: TRBV5-1
CDR3 protein: CASSEFRQGEGYGYTF; J gene: TRBJ1-2; V gene: TRBV2
CDR3 protein: CASGSGIFTDTQYF; J gene: TRBJ2-3; V gene: TRBV19
CDR3 protein: CASSRQGISNEKLFF; J gene: TRBJ1-4; V gene: TRBV4-3
CDR3 protein: CASSFYTGGTEAFF; J gene: TRBJ1-1; V gene: TRBV6-2/TRBV6-3
CDR3 protein: CASSPGTSGYNEQFF; J gene: TRBJ2-1; V gene: TRBV18
CDR3 protein: CASSYSNGALNTEAFF; J gene: TRBJ1-1; V gene: TRBV6-6
CDR3 protein: CASSPQGTGEGEQYF; J gene: TRBJ2-7; V gene: TRBV18
CDR3 protein: CASNPTGGNEQFF; J gene: TRBJ2-1; V gene: TRBV6-5
CDR3 protein: CAISERRTGVEYGYTF; J gene: TRBJ1-2; V gene: TRBV10-3
CDR3 protein: CASSLGQTMNTEAFF; J gene: TRBJ1-1; V gene: TRBV7-9
CDR3 protein: CASSLHGGDNYGYTF; J gene: TRBJ1-2; V gene: TRBV4-1
CDR3 protein: CASSREYSNQPQHF; J gene: TRBJ1-5; V gene: TRBV6-4
CDR3 protein: CASSGRRFGEAFF; J gene: TRBJ1-1; V gene: TRBV7-3
CDR3 protein: CASSQPVRRVNTGELFF; J gene: TRBJ2-2; V gene: TRBV3-1/TRBV3-2
CDR3 protein: CASSQRLAASTDTQYF; J gene: TRBJ2-3; V gene: TRBV4-1
CDR3 protein: CASSLGTESDYGYTF; J gene: TRBJ1-2; V gene: TRBV13
CDR3 protein: CASTEPRGGLGTEAFF; J gene: TRBJ1-1; V gene: TRBV19